In its sample, the clone carrying this T cell receptor beta chain was seen a few times. The target antigen is unknown. Trimming at V came to 5 bases and at J to 0 bases, leaving 5 bases not matched to a gene. Looked up from germline, CDR1 is DFQATT and CDR2 is SNEGSKA (reference sequence). This CDR3 region has 15 residues. This record belongs to a study of response to subunit inactivated influenza vaccine. Study conclusions and caveats: Authors suggested few new T cells are recruited by each seasonal influenza vaccination.

One entry per CDR3 protein, called by TCRdb with MiXCR from the RT-PCR reads. Here the sample spans more than 700,000 distinct CDR3 sequences, roughly 20% being singletons. The genes are TRBV20-1 and TRBJ2-1; 9 bases fit TRBD2. The origin of this receptor is a man aged 50 to 59 who received an inactivated influenza vaccine. The sequences come from PBMCs from blood, collected 4 to 6 days after vaccination. As DNA, the CDR3 is TGCAGTGCTCATAGCGGGGGCAACTCCTACAATGAGCAGTTCTTC. Translating it yields CSAHSGGNSYNEQFF.